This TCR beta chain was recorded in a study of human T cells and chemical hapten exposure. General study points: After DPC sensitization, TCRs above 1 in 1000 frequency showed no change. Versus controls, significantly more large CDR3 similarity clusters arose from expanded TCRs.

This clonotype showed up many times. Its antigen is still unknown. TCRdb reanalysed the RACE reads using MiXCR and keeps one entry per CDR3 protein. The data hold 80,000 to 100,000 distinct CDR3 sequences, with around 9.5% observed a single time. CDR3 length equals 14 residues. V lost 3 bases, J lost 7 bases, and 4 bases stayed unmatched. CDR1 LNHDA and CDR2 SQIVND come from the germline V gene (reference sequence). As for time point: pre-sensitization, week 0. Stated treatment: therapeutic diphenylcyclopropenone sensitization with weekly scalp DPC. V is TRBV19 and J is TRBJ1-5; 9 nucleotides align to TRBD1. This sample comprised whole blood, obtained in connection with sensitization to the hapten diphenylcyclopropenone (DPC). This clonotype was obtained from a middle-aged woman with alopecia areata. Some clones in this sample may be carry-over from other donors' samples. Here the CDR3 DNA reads TGTGCCAGTAGTATCGGTACAGGGGGCCAGCCCCAGCATTTT. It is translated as CASSIGTGGQPQHF.